This T cell receptor beta chain is from a study of human T cells and chemical hapten exposure. The sample holds many counts of this clonotype. Its target is not known. For the library, individual cDNA molecules each received unique molecular identifiers. Per the study methods: The median was roughly 95,000 TCRs per sample, ranging roughly 20,000 to 750,000. TCRdb redid the calling of the 5' RACE reads with MiXCR, one entry per CDR3 protein. The V and J calls, along with clone size, are taken from TCRdb and not from the paper's own processing. The table has about 140,000 distinct CDR3 sequences, over 3.5% seen once. Per germline, CDR1 SGHAT and CDR2 FQNNGV. The CDR3 is 15 residues long. V lost 5 bases, J lost 6 bases, and 17 bases lay in between. General study results and limits: DPC sensitization produced no change in TCRs with frequency above 1 in 1000.

Unfractionated whole blood yielded total RNA. The gene calls are TRBV11-2 and TRBJ2-1; TRBD2 might be the D (8 bases). The sequence came from a female donor in good health. The CDR3 spells CASSPDRSGGNEQFF. Written as DNA, the CDR3 is TGTGCCAGCAGCCCGGACAGGAGCGGGGGCAATGAGCAGTTCTTC.